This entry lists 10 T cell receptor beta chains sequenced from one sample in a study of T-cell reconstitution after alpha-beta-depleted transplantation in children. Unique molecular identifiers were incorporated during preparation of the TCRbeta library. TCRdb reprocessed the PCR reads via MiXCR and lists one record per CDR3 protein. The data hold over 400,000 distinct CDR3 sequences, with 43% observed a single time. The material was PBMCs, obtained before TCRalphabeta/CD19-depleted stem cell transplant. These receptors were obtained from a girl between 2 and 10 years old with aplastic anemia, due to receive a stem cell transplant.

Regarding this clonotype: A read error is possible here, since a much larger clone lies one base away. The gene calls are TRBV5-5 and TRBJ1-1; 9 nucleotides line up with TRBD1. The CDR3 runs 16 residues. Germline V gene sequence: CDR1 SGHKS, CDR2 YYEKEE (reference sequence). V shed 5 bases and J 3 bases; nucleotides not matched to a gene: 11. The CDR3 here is CASRPTGGPGDTEAFF. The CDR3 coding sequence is TGTGCCAGCAGACCTACAGGGGGCCCGGGGGACACTGAAGCTTTCTTT. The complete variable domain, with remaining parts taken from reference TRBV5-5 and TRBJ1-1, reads DAGVTQSPTHLIKTRGQQVTLRCSPISGHKSVSWYQQVLGQGPQFIFQYYEKEERGRGNFPDRFSARQFPNYSSELNVNALLLGDSALYLCASRPTGGPGDTEAFFGQGTRLTVV.

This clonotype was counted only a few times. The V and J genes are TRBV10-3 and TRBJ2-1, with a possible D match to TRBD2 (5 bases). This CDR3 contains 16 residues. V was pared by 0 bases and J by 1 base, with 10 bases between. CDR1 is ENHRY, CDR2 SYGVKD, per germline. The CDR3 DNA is TGTGCCATCAGTGAGTCAACGGGAAGGTCCTACAATGAGCAGTTCTTC. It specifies CAISESTGRSYNEQFF.

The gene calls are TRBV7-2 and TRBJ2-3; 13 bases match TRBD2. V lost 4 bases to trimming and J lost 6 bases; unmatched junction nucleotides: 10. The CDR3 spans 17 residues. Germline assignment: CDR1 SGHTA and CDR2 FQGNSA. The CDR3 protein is CASSSRGLAGPSDTQYF. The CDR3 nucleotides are TGTGCCAGCAGCTCCCGGGGACTAGCGGGGCCGAGCGATACGCAGTATTTT.

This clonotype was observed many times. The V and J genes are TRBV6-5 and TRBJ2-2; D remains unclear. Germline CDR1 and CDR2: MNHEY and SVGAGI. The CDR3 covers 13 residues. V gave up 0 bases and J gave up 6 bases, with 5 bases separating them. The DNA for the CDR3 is TGTGCCAGCAGTTACTCGACGGCCGGGGAGCTGTTTTTT. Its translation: CASSYSTAGELFF.

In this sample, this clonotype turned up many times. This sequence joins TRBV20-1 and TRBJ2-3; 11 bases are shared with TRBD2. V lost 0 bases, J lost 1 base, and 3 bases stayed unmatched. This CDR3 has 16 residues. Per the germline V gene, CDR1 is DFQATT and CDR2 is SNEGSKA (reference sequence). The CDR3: CSAREVAGGRTDTQYF. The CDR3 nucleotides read TGCAGTGCTAGAGAAGTAGCGGGAGGGCGCACAGATACGCAGTATTTT.

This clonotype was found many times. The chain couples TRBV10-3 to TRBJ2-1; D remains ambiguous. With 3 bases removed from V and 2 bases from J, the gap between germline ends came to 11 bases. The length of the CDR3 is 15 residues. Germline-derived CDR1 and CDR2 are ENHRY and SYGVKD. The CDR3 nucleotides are TGTGCCATCAGTGACCCTCCGGGTACCTACAATGAGCAGTTCTTC. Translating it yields CAISDPPGTYNEQFF.

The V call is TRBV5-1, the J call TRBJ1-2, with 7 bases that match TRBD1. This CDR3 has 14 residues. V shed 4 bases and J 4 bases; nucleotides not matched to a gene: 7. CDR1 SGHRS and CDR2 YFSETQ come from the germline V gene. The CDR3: CASSLNTGVYGYTF. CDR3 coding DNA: TGCGCCAGCAGCCTTAATACAGGGGTCTATGGCTACACCTTC.

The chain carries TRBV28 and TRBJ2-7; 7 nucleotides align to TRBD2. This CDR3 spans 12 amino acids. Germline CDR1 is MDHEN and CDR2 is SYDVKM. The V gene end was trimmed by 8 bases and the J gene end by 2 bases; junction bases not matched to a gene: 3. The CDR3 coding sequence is TGTGCCAGCTCGGGACTACCCTACGAGCAGTACTTC. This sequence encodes CASSGLPYEQYF.

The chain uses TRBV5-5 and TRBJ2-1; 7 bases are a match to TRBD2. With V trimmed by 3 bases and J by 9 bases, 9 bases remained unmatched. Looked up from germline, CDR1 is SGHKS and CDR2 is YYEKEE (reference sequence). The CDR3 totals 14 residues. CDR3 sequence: CASSYGLVGGEQFF. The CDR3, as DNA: TGTGCCAGCAGCTACGGACTAGTGGGAGGTGAGCAGTTCTTC.

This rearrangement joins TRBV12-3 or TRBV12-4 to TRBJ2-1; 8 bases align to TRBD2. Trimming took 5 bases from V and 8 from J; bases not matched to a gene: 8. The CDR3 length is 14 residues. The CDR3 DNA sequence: TGTGCCAGCAGTCATTCGGGGGGGCCATATGAGCAGTTCTTC. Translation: CASSHSGGPYEQFF.